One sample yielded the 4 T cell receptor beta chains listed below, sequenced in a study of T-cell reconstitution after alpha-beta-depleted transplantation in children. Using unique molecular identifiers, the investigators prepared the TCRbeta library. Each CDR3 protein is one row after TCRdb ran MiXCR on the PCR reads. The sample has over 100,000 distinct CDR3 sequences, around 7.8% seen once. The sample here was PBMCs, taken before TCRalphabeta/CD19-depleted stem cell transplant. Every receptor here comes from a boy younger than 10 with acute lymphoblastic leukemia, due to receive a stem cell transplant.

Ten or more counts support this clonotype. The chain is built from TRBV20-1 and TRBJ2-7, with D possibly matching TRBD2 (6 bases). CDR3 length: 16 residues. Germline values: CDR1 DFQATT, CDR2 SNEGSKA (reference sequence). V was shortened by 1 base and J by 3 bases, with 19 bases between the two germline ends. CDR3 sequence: CSARGFRTGDSYEQYF. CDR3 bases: TGCAGTGCTAGAGGGTTCCGGACGGGGGATAGCTACGAGCAGTACTTC.

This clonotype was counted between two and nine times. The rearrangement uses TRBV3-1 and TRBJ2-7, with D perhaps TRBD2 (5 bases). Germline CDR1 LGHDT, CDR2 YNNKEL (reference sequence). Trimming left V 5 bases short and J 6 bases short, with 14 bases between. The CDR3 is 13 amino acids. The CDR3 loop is CASSSNGGFEQYF. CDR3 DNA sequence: TGTGCCAGCAGCTCCAACGGAGGTTTCGAGCAGTACTTC.

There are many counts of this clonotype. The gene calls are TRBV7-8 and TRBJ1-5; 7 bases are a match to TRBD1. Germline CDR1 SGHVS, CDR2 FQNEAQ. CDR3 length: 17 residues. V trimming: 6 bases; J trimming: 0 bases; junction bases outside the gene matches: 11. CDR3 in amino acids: CASRKDRVSYSNQPQHF. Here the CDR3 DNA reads TGTGCCAGCAGGAAAGACAGGGTCTCATATAGCAATCAGCCCCAGCATTTT. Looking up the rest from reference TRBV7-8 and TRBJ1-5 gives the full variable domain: GAGVSQSPRYKVAKRGQDVALRCDPISGHVSLFWYQQALGQGPEFLTYFQNEAQLDKSGLPSDRFFAERPEGSVSTLKIQRTQQEDSAVYLCASRKDRVSYSNQPQHFGDGTRLSIL.

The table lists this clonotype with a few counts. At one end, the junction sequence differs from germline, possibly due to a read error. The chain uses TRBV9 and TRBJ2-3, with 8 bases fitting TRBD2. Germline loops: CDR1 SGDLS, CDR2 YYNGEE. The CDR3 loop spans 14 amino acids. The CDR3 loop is CASTVAGTTDTQYF. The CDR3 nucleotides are TGTGCCAGCACCGTAGCGGGGACCACAGATACGCAGTATTTT.